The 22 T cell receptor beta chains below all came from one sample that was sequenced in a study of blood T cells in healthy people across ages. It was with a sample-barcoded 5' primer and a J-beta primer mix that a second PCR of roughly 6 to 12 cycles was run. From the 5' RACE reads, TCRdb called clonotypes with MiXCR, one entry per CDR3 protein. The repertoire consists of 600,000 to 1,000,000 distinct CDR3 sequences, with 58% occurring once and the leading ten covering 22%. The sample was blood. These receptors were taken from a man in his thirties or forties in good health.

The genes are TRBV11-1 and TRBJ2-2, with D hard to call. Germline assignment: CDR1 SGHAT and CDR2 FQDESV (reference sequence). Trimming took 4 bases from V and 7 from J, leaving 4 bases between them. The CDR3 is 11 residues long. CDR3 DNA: TGTGCCAGCAGCTCGGACGGGGAGCTGTTTTTT. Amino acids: CASSSDGELFF.

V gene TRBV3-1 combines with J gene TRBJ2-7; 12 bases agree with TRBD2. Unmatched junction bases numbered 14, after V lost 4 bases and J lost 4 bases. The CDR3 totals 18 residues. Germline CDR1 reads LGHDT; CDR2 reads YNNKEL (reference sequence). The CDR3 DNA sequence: TGTGCCAGCAGCCCTGGACTAGCGGGATACCCCTCCTCGTACGAGCAGTACTTC. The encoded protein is CASSPGLAGYPSSYEQYF.

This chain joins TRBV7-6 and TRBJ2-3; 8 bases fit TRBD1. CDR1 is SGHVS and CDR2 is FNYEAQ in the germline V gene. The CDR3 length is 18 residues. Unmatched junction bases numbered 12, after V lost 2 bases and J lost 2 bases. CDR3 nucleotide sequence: TGTGCCAGCAGCTTACCAAACGGACAGGGCATCAACACAGATACGCAGTATTTT. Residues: CASSLPNGQGINTDTQYF.

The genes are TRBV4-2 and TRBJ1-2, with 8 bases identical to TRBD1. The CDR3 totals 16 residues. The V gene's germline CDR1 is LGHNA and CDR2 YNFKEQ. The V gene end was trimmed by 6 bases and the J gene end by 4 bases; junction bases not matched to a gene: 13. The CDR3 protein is CASRPTGQGGFYGYTF. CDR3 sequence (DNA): TGTGCCAGCAGGCCTACAGGACAGGGAGGATTCTATGGCTACACCTTC.

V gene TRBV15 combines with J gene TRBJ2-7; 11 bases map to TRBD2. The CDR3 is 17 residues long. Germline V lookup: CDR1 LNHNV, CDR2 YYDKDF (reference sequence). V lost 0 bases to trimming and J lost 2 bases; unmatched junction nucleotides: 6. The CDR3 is CATSRERLAGRTYEQYF. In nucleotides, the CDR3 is TGTGCCACCAGCAGAGAGAGACTAGCGGGAAGAACCTACGAGCAGTACTTC. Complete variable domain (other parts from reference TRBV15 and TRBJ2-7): DAMVIQNPRYQVTQFGKPVTLSCSQTLNHNVMYWYQQKSSQAPKLLFHYYDKDFNNEADTPDNFQSRRPNTSFCFLDIRSPGLGDTAMYLCATSRERLAGRTYEQYFGPGTRLTVT.

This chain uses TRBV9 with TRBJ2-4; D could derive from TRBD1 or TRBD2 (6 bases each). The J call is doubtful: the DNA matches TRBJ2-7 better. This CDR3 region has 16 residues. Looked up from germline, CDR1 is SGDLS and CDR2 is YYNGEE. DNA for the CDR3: TGTGCCAGCAGCTCGGGGGCCCACAACCGGCTCTACGAGCAGTACTTC. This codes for CASSSGAHNRLYEQYF.

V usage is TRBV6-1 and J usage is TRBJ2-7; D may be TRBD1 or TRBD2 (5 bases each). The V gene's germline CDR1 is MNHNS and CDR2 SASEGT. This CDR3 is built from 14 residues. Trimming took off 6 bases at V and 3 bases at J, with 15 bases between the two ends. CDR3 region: CASRAPTRGYEQYF. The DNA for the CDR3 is TGTGCCAGCAGAGCCCCAACGAGGGGCTACGAGCAGTACTTC.

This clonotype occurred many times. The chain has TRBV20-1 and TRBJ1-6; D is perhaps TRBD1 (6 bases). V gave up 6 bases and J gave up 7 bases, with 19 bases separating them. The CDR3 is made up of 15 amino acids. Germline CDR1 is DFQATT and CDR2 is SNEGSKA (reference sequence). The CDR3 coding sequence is TGCAGTGCCTGGACAGCCTACTCCTTCAATTCACCCCTCCACTTT. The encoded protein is CSAWTAYSFNSPLHF.

The CDR3 region is CSARGPKQGRLGGYTF. CDR3 nucleotide sequence: TGCAGTGCTAGAGGACCGAAACAGGGGCGATTGGGGGGCTACACCTTC. This chain connects TRBV20-1 to TRBJ1-2; 7 bases agree with TRBD1. Germline assignment: CDR1 DFQATT and CDR2 SNEGSKA (reference sequence). The CDR3 sequence is 16 residues long. V shed 1 base and J 8 bases; nucleotides not matched to a gene: 16.

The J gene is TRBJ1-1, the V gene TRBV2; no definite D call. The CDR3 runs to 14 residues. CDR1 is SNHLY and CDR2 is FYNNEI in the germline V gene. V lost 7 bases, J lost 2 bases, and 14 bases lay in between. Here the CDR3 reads CASTEGRVNTEAFF. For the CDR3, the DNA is TGTGCCAGCACCGAGGGTCGGGTTAACACTGAAGCTTTCTTT.

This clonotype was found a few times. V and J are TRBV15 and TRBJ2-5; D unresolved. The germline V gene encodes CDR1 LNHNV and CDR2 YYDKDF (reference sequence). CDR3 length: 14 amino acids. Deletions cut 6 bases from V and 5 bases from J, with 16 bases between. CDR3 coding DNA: TGTGCCACCAGTCTGGCTAGTACTTCCGAGACCCAGTACTTC. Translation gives CATSLASTSETQYF.

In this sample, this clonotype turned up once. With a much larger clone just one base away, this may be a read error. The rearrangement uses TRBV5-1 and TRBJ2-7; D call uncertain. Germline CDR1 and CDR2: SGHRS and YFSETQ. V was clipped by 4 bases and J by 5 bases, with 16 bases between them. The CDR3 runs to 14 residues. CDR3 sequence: CASSQGAGSHEQYF. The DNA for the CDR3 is TGCGCCAGCAGCCAAGGTGCCGGATCCCACGAGCAGTACTTC.

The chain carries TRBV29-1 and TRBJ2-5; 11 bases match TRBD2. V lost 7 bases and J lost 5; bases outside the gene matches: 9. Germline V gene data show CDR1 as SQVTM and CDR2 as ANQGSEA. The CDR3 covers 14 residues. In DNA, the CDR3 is TGCAGCGCGCGACCGGGACTAGCGGTGGAGACCCAGTACTTC. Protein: CSARPGLAVETQYF.

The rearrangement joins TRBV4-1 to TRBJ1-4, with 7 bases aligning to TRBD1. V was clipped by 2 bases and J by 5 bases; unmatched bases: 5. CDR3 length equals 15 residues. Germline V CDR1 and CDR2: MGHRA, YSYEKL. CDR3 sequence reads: CASSQSGTVNEKLFF. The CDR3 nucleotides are TGCGCCAGCAGCCAAAGTGGGACAGTCAATGAAAAACTGTTTTTT.

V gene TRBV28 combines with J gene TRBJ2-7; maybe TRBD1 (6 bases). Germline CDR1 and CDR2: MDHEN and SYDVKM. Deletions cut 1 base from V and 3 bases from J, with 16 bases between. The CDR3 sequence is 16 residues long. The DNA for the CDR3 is TGTGCCAGCAGTTTATCCACAACAGGGTCGGGCTACGAGCAGTACTTC. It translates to CASSLSTTGSGYEQYF. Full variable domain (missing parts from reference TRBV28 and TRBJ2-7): DVKVTQSSRYLVKRTGEKVFLECVQDMDHENMFWYRQDPGLGLRLIYFSYDVKMKEKGDIPEGYSVSREKKERFSLILESASTNQTSMYLCASSLSTTGSGYEQYFGPGTRLTVT.

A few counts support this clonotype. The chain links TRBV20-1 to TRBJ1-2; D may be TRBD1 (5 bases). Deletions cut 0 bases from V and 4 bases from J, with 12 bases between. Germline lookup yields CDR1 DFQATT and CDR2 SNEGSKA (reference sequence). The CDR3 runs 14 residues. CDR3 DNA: TGCAGTGCTAGAGAACAGGATGGCCCCTATGGCTACACCTTC. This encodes CSAREQDGPYGYTF.

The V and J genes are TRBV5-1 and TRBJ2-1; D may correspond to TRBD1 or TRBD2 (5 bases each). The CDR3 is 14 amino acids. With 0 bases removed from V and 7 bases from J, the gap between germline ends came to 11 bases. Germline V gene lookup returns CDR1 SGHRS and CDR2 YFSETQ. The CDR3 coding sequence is TGCGCCAGCAGCTTGGCTCAGGGAGCGAATGAGCAGTTCTTC. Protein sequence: CASSLAQGANEQFF.

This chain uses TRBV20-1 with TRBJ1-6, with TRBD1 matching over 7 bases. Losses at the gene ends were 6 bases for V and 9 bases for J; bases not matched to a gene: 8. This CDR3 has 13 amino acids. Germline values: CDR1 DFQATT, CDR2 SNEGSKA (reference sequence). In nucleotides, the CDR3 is TGCAGTGCACGACAGGGCCGGGGTTCACCCCTCCACTTT. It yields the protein CSARQGRGSPLHF.

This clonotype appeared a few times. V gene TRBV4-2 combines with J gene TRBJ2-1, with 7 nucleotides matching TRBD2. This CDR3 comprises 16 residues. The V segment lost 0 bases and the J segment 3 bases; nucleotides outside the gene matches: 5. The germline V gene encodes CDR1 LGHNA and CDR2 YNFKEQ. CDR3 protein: CASSQEASGNYNEQFF. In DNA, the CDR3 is TGTGCCAGCAGCCAAGAAGCTAGCGGAAACTACAATGAGCAGTTCTTC.

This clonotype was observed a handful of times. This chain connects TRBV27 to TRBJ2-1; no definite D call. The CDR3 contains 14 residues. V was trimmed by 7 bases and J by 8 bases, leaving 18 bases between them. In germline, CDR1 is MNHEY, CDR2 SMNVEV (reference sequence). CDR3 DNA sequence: TGTGCCAGCACCGAGTTGGTGGGTGTCGATGAGCAGTTCTTC. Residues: CASTELVGVDEQFF.

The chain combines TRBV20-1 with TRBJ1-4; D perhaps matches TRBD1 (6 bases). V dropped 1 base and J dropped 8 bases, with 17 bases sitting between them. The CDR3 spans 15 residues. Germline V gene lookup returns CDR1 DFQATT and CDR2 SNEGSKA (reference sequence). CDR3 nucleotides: TGCAGTGCTAGAGTTCTGGCGGGGGGGCGGGAAAAACTGTTTTTT. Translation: CSARVLAGGREKLFF.

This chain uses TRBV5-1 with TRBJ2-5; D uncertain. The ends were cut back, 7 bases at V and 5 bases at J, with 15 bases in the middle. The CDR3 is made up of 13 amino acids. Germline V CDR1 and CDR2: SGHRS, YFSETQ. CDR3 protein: CASRADLLETQYF. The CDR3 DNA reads TGCGCCAGCCGCGCAGACCTCCTGGAGACCCAGTACTTC.